The rows below give T cell receptor beta chains drawn from one sample of a study of OX40 agonist ivuxolimab in advanced cancers. TCRdb keeps only in-frame clones here, not all; method: immunoSEQ multiplex PCR. The sample carries roughly 61,000 clones, about 86% recorded once. Sequenced here: CD4+ or CD8+ T cells sorted from blood, sampled in a trial of the OX40 agonist ivuxolimab. The source is an adult with an advanced solid tumor such as melanoma, head and neck, liver or kidney cancer. Each CDR3 is given with its conserved first and last residue. D genes are given only for firm matches. Not every row has a clone size; where given, it reads once, few, many or a size class.

. | TRBJ1-4 | TRBV9 | TRBD1 | TGTGCCAGCAGCGTAGCTCAGGGGGCAGGTGAAAAACTGTTTTTT | CASSVAQGAGEKLFF
few | TRBJ2-5 | TRBV5-1 | TRBD1 | TGCGCCAGCAGCGCAGGACAGGGGAGGGGTGAGACCCAGTACTTC | CASSAGQGRGETQYF
. | TRBJ2-7 | TRBV6-6 | . | TGTGCCAGCAGCAGAGGGGCCCCATCCTACGAGCAGTACTTC | CASSRGAPSYEQYF
. | TRBJ2-5 | TRBV5-1 | TRBD1 | TGCGCCAGCAGCCCACAAACGGGACAGGCGGGACGGGAGACCCAGTACTTC | CASSPQTGQAGRETQYF
. | TRBJ2-5 | TRBV28 | TRBD1 | TGTGCCAGCAGCCCGACCTTAGGACAGGGTGGAGAGGAGACCCAGTACTTC | CASSPTLGQGGEETQYF
. | TRBJ1-6 | TRBV2 | . | TGTGCCAGCACGGGGACTTTCTATAATTCACCCCTCCACTTT | CASTGTFYNSPLHF
few | TRBJ2-5 | TRBV5-1 | . | TGCGCCAGCAGCTTAAGTAGGGCCGACCAAGAGACCCAGTACTTC | CASSLSRADQETQYF
few | TRBJ1-1 | TRBV28 | . | TGTGCCAGCAGTATCCAGTACAGTGAAGCTTTCTTT | CASSIQYSEAFF
. | TRBJ2-3 | TRBV19 | TRBD1 | TGTGCCAGTTCGCTACGGACAGGGGATGCAGATACGCAGTATTTT | CASSLRTGDADTQYF
. | TRBJ2-1 | TRBV28 | TRBD2 | TGTGCCAGCAGCCTAGCGGGGGGGCCGCTAAATGAGCAGTTCTTC | CASSLAGGPLNEQFF
few | TRBJ2-2 | TRBV5-1 | . | TGCGCCAGCAGAGGGGCGGACACCGGGGAGCTGTTTTTT | CASRGADTGELFF
. | TRBJ2-6 | TRBV2 | . | TGTGCCAGCACCGAAACTAGGGCGTCTGGGGCCAACGTCCTGACTTTC | CASTETRASGANVLTF
. | TRBJ2-1 | TRBV10-3 | TRBD2 | TGTGCCATCAGTCCTAGCGGGAGTAATGAGCAGTTCTTC | CAISPSGSNEQFF